The T cell receptor beta chain under discussion was sequenced for a study of human T cells and chemical hapten exposure (dated by TCRdb to the early 2020s). With regard to the full study: Libraries were combined into a pool for sequencing, and differences in TCR yield between samples came mainly from small differences in library volumes within the pool. The study tracked peripheral blood TCR repertoire changes in vivo during primary and secondary sensitization to the hapten diphenylcyclopropenone (DPC) in alopecia patients.

Total RNA was extracted from unfractionated whole blood collected in Tempus Blood RNA tubes. A handful of healthy volunteers acted as controls for TCR sequencing and had blood drawn at day 0, 2 weeks and 6 weeks. What the study reported, not specific to this receptor: DPC sensitization did not change the number of TCRs with a frequency above 1 in 1000, and there was no evidence of changes in global repertoire structure. Repeated subsampling changed both the strength of the expansion versus patch-test correlation and the threshold at which the correlation became significant.

Library preparation attached unique molecular identifiers to individual cDNA molecules for quantitative, reproducible TCR counting. Both TCR alpha and TCR beta chains were sequenced from each blood RNA sample. On the authors' methods: Samples had a median of about 96,000 TCRs, with a range from about 23,224 to 690,600. The Decombinator software suite was used to annotate the V, J and CDR3 of the TCR reads. For the PS versus PT1 abundance plots, all samples were subsampled to the same number of TCRs (28,000). Expanded TCRs were defined as absent before sensitization and observed at least eight times at the 2-week time point. TCRdb cleaned the public reads at Q25 with fastp, built clones with MiXCR and kept in-frame beta chains. When rows share a CDR3 protein, they turn into one entry using the most common DNA and genes. TCRdb, not the authors, supplied the V and J calls. In all, the sample holds about 120,000 distinct CDR3 sequences, and less than 10% of those were seen once. More than 1.3% of the sample belongs to the ten largest clones.

This clonotype has only a few counts. Its antigen specificity is not known. The sample holds no much larger clone one base away, and base qualities are not on file. Compared with germline, V lacks 3 bases and J lacks 1 base; bases without a gene match: 4. From the cysteine up to the phenylalanine, the CDR3 has a length of 15 residues. Left in the record is the CDR3 DNA by itself, 45 bases read in frame from the first base. Taken from the germline V gene, the CDR1 and CDR2 loops are MNHNS and SASEGT. Sequences were obtained from whole blood. This chain is built from TRBV6-1 and TRBJ2-3; TRBD2 aligns with 7 central bases. The sequence was obtained from a human donor in good health. Some clones in this sample may be carry-over from other donors' samples. Donor details come from another sample of the same person, matched by shared clones. The nucleotide sequence is TGTGCCAGCAGTGACAGGGACTACGGCACAGATACGCAGTATTTT. Its protein product is CASSDRDYGTDTQYF.